These T cell receptor beta chains were read from a single sample in a study of blood T cells in healthy people across ages. TCRdb processed the 5' RACE reads anew with MiXCR; each CDR3 protein has one entry. Among approximately 1.5 million distinct CDR3 sequences listed, 30% to 40% were seen once. What was sequenced was blood. Receptors originate from a woman aged 25 to 39 in good health. Both conserved end residues are part of each CDR3. The order of the fields is V gene, clone size, CDR3 length, J gene, D gene, CDR3 DNA, CDR3 protein. D genes are given only for firm matches. Size is stated for part of the rows, as once, few or many counts, or as a class when the clone is expanded.

TRBV7-2,-,16,TRBJ2-1,TRBD2,TGTGCCAGCAGCTCCCTAGGGACTAGCGGGAGTTATGAGCAGTTCTTC,CASSSLGTSGSYEQFF
TRBV29-1,many,13,TRBJ2-7,TRBD1,TGCAGCGTTGACGGGGGACAGGGAAACGAGCAGTACTTC,CSVDGGQGNEQYF
TRBV20-1,-,15,TRBJ2-1,-,TGCAGTGCTAGAGATGGGGCTAGCCCCTTCAATGAGCAGTTCTTC,CSARDGASPFNEQFF
TRBV30,few,10,TRBJ2-2,-,TGTGCCTGGGGGGCGGGGGAGCTGTTTTTT,CAWGAGELFF
TRBV30,few,11,TRBJ2-3,-,TGTGCCTGGAAAGACACAGATACGCAGTATTTT,CAWKDTDTQYF
TRBV29-1,-,13,TRBJ1-6,TRBD1,TGCAGCGTCGCCGGGACAGCTAATTCACCCCTCCACTTT,CSVAGTANSPLHF
TRBV6-1,-,13,TRBJ2-5,-,TGTGCCAGCAGTGAAAAGGGTGCTGCTACCCAGTACTTC,CASSEKGAATQYF
TRBV5-1,-,16,TRBJ2-5,-,TGCGCCAGCGGCTGGACTACAGGGGAGGCTCGGGAGACCCAGTACTTC,CASGWTTGEARETQYF
TRBV5-1,few,17,TRBJ2-3,-,TGCGCCAGCAGCTCCCCCCGAGGGGGGCTCGTCCCAGATACGCAGTATTTT,CASSSPRGGLVPDTQYF
TRBV5-5,-,16,TRBJ2-7,TRBD2,TGTGCCAGCAGCTTGGCGAAAAGCGGGAGGTGGTACGAGCAGTACTTC,CASSLAKSGRWYEQYF
TRBV27,-,16,TRBJ1-6,-,TGTGCCAGCAGTCTTCATGGGAGCTCCTATAATTCACCCCTCCACTTT,CASSLHGSSYNSPLHF
TRBV14,few,15,TRBJ1-2,-,TGTGCCAGCAGCCAAGCCGGGCGGACCGCCGGTGGCTACACCTTC,CASSQAGRTAGGYTF
TRBV20-1,once,14,TRBJ1-5,-,TGCAGTGCTACCAATAGGAGGGGCAATCTGCCCCAGCATTTT,CSATNRRGNLPQHF
TRBV6-6,-,16,TRBJ1-2,-,TGTGCCAGCAGTTACTCGAGGTGGCGGATTTATTATGGCTACACCTTC,CASSYSRWRIYYGYTF
TRBV6-5,once,12,TRBJ1-2,-,TGTGCCAGCAGTTTGACAGGATTAGGCTACACCTTC,CASSLTGLGYTF
TRBV7-8,few,16,TRBJ2-1,-,TGTGCCAGCAGCCCACGCTTCGGGAGCTCCTACAATGAGCAGTTCTTC,CASSPRFGSSYNEQFF
TRBV6-1,few,15,TRBJ2-5,-,TGTGCCAGCAGTGCCCAACAGGGTCTTCAAGAGACCCAGTACTTC,CASSAQQGLQETQYF